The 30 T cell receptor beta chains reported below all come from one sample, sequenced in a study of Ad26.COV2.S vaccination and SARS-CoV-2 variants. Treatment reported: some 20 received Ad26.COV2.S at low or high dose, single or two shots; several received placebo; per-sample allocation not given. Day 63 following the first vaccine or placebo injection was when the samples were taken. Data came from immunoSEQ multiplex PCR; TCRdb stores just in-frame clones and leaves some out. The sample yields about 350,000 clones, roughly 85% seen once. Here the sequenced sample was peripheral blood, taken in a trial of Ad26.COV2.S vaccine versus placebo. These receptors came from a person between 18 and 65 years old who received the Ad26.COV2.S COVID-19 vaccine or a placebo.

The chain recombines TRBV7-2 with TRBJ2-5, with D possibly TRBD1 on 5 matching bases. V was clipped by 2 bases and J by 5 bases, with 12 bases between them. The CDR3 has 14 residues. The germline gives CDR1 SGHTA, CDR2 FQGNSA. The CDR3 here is CASSLIRAGETQYF. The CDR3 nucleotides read TGTGCCAGCAGCTTAATCAGGGCCGGGGAGACCCAGTACTTC.

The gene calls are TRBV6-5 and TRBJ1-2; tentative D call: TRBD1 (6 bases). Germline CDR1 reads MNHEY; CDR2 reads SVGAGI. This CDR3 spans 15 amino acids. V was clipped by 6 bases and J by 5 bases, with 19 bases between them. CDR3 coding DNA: TGTGCCAGCAGGCCGGGGGCGGCAATCATTTATGGCTACACCTTC. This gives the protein CASRPGAAIIYGYTF.

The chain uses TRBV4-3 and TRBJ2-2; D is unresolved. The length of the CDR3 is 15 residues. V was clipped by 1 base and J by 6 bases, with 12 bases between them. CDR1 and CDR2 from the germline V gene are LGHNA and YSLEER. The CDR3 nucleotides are TGCGCCAGCAGCCAAGCGGTATTATCGCCCGGGGAGCTGTTTTTT. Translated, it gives CASSQAVLSPGELFF.

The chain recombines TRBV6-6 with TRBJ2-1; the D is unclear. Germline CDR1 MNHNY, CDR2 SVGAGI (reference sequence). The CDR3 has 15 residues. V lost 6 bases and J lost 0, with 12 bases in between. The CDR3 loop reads CASRKYTSSYNEQFF. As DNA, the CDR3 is TGTGCCAGCAGGAAGTACACCAGCTCCTACAATGAGCAGTTCTTC.

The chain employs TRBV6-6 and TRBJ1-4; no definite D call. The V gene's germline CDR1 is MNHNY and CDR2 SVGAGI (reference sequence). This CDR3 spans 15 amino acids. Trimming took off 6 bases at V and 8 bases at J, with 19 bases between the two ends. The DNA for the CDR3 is TGTGCCAGCAGGTTCGAACGGAACTCGGGGGAAAAACTGTTTTTT. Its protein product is CASRFERNSGEKLFF.

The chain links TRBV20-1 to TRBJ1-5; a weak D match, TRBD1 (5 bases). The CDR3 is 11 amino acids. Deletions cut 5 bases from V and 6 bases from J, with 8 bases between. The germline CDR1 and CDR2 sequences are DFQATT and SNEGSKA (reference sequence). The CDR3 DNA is TGCAGTGCTCGGAGGGGTCAGCCCCAGCATTTT. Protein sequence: CSARRGQPQHF.

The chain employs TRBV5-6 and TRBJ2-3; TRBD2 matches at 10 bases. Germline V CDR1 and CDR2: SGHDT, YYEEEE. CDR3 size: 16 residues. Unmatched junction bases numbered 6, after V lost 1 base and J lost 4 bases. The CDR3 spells CASSLRERGGSDTQYF. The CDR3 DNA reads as TGTGCCAGCAGCTTGAGGGAGCGGGGGGGCTCAGATACGCAGTATTTT.

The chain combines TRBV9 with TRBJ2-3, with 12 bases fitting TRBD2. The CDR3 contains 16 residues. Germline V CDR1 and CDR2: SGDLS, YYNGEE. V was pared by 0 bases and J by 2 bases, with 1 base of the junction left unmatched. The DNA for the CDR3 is TGTGCCAGCAGCGTAGGACTAGCGGGAGCCACAGATACGCAGTATTTT. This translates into CASSVGLAGATDTQYF.

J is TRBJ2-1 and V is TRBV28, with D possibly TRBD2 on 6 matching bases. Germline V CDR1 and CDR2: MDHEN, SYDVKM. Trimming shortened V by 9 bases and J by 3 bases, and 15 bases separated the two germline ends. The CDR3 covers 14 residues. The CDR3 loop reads CASVTSHFYNEQFF. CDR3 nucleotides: TGTGCCAGTGTCACTAGCCATTTCTACAATGAGCAGTTCTTC. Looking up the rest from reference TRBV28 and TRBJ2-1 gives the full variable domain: DVKVTQSSRYLVKRTGEKVFLECVQDMDHENMFWYRQDPGLGLRLIYFSYDVKMKEKGDIPEGYSVSREKKERFSLILESASTNQTSMYLCASVTSHFYNEQFFGPGTRLTVL.

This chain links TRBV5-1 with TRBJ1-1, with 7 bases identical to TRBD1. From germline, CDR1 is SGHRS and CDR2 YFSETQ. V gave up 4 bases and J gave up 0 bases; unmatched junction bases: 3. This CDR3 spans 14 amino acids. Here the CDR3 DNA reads TGCGCCAGCAGCAGGACAGGCCTGAACACTGAAGCTTTCTTT. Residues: CASSRTGLNTEAFF.

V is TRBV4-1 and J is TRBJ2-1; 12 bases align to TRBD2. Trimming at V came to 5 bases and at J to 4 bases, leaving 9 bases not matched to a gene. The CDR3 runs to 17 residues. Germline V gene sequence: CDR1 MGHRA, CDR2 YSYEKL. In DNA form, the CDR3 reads TGCGCCAGCAGCACCCCCTCACTAGCGGGAGGTTACAATGAGCAGTTCTTC. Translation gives CASSTPSLAGGYNEQFF.

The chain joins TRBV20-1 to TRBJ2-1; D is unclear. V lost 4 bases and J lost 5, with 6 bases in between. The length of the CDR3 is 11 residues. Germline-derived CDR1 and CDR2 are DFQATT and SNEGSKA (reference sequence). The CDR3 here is CSATHDNEQFF. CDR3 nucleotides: TGCAGTGCTACCCACGACAATGAGCAGTTCTTC.

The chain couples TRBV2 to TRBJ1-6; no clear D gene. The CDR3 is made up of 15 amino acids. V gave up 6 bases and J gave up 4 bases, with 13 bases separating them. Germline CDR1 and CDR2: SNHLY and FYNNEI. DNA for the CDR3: TGTGCCAGCAGATCGACGGAAAAGTATAATTCACCCCTCCACTTT. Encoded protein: CASRSTEKYNSPLHF.

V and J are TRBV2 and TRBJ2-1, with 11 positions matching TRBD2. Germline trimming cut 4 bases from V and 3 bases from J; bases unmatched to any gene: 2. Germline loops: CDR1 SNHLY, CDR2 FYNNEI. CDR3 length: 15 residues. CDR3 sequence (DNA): TGTGCCAGCAGTGGCGGACTAGCGGGCTACAATGAGCAGTTCTTC. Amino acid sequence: CASSGGLAGYNEQFF.

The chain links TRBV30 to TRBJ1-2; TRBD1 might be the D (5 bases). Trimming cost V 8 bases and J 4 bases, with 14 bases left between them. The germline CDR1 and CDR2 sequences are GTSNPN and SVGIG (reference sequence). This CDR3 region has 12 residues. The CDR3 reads CAGTREGYGYTF. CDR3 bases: TGTGCCGGTACCAGGGAGGGCTATGGCTACACCTTC. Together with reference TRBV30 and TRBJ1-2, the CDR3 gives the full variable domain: SQTIHQWPATLVQPVGSPLSLECTVEGTSNPNLYWYRQAAGRGLQLLFYSVGIGQISSEVPQNLSASRPQDRQFILSSKKLLLSDSGFYLCAGTREGYGYTFGSGTRLTVV.

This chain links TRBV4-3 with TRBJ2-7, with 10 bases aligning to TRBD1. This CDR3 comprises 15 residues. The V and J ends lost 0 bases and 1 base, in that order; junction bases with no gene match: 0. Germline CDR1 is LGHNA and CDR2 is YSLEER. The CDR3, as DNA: TGCGCCAGCAGCCAAGAGGGACAGGGGTCCTACGAGCAGTACTTC. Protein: CASSQEGQGSYEQYF.

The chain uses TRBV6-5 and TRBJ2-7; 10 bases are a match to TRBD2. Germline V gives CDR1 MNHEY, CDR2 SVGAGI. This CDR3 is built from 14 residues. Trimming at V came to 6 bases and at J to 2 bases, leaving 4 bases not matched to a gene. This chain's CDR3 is CASRRTSGAYEQYF. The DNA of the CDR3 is TGTGCCAGCAGACGGACTAGCGGTGCCTACGAGCAGTACTTC.

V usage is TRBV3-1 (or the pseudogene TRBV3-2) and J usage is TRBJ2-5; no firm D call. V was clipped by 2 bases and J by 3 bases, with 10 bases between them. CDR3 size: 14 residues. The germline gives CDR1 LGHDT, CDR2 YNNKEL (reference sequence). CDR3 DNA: TGTGCCAGCAGCCAACCCTTTACGAAAGAGACCCAGTACTTC. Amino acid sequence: CASSQPFTKETQYF.

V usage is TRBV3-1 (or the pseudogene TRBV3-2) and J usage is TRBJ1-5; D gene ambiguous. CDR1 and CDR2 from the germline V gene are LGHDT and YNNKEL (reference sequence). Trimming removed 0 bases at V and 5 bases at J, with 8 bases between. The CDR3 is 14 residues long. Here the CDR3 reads CASSQDKGDQPQHF. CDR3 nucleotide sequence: TGTGCCAGCAGCCAAGATAAGGGCGATCAGCCCCAGCATTTT.

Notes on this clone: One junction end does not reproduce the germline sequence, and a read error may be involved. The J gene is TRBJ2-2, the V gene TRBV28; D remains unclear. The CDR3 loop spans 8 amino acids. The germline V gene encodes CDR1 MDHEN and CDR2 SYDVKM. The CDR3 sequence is CASSRTHF. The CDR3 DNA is TGTGCCAGCAGCAGGACCCATTTT.

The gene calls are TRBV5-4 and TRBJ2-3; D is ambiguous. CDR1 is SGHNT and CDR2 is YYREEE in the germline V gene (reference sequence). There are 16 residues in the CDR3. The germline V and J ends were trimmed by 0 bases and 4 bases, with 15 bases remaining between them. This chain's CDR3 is CASSLDPLKASDTQYF. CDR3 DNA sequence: TGTGCCAGCAGCTTGGATCCCCTCAAGGCTTCAGATACGCAGTATTTT.

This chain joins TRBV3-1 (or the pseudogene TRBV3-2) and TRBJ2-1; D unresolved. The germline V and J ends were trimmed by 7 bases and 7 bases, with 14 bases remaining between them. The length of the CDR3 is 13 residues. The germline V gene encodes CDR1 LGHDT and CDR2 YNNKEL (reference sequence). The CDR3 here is CASTRVNPNEQFF. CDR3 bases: TGTGCCAGCACCCGGGTAAACCCTAATGAGCAGTTCTTC.

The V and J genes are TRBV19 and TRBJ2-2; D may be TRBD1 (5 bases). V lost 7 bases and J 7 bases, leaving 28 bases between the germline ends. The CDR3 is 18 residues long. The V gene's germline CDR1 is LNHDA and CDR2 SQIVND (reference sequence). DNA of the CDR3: TGTGCCAGTACAAGGCCGGAAAGGAGTCTAGGGGCCGGCGGGGAGCTGTTTTTT. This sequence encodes CASTRPERSLGAGGELFF.

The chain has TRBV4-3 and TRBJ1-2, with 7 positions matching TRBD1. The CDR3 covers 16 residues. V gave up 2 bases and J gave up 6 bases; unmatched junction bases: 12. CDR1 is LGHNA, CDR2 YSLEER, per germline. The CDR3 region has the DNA TGCGCCAGCAGCCAATCGAACAGGGGACGGGGGGATGGCTACACCTTC. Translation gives CASSQSNRGRGDGYTF.

CDR3 in DNA: TGCGCCAGCAGCTTGAGTAACACAGATACGCAGTATTTT. This encodes CASSLSNTDTQYF. This rearrangement joins TRBV5-1 to TRBJ2-3; no clear D. In germline, CDR1 is SGHRS, CDR2 YFSETQ. V lost 1 base to trimming and J lost 2 bases, with 5 bases between them. This CDR3 is built from 13 residues. Variable domain in full (rest from reference TRBV5-1 and TRBJ2-3): KAGVTQTPRYLIKTRGQQVTLSCSPISGHRSVSWYQQTPGQGLQFLFEYFSETQRNKGNFPGRFSGRQFSNSRSEMNVSTLELGDSALYLCASSLSNTDTQYFGPGTRLTVL.

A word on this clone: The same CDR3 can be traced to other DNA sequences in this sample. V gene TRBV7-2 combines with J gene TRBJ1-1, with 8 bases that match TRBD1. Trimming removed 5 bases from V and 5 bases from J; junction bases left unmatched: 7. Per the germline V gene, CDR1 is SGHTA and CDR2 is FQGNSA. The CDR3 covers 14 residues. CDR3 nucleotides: TGTGCCAGCAGCCTTGACAGGGGTGGGACTGAAGCTTTCTTT. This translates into CASSLDRGGTEAFF.

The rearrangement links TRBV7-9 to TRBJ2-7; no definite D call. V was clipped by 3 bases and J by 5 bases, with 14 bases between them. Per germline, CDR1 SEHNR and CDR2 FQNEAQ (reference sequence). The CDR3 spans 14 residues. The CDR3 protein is CASSLRGGGDEQYF. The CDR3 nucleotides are TGTGCCAGCAGCTTGCGTGGCGGCGGAGACGAGCAGTACTTC.

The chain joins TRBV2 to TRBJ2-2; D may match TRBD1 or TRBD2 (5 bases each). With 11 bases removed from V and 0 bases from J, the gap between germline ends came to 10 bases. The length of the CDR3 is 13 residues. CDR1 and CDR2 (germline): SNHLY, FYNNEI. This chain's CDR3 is CAPRDANTGELFF. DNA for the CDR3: TGTGCCCCTCGGGACGCGAACACCGGGGAGCTGTTTTTT.

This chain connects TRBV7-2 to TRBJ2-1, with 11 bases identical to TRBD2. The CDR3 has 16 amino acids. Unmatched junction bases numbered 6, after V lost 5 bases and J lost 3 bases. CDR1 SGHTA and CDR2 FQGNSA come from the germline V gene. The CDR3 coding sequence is TGTGCCAGCAGCCCCCCCGGGACTAGCGGCTACAATGAGCAGTTCTTC. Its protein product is CASSPPGTSGYNEQFF.

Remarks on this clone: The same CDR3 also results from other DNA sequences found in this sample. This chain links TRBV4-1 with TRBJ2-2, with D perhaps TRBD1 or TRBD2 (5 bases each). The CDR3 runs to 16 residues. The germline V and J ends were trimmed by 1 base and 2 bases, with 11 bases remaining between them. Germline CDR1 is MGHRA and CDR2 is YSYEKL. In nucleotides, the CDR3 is TGCGCCAGCAGCCAAGTCTCGAGGGGCAACACCGGGGAGCTGTTTTTT. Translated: CASSQVSRGNTGELFF.